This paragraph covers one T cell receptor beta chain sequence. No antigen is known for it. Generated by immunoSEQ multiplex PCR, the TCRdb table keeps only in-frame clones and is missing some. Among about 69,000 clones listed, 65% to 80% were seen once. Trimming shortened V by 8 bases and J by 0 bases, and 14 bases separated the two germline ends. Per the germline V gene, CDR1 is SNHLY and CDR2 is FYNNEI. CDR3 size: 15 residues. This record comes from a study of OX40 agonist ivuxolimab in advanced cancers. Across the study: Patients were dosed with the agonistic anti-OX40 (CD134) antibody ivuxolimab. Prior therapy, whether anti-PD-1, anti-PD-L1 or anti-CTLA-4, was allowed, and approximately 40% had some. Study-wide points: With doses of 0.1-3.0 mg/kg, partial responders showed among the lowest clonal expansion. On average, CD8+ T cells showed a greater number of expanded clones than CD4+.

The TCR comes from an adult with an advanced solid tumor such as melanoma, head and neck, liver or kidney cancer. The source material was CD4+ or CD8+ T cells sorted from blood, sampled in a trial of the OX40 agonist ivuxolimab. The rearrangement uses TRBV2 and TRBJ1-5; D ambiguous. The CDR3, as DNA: TGTGCCAGCTGTGCAGGCTACGTTAGCAATCAGCCCCAGCATTTT. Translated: CASCAGYVSNQPQHF.